This T cell receptor (beta chain) emerged from a study of T-cell reconstitution after alpha-beta-depleted transplantation in children. Unique molecular identifiers were incorporated during preparation of the TCRbeta library. TCRdb used MiXCR to reprocess the PCR reads, holding one entry per CDR3 protein. Among hundreds of thousands of distinct CDR3 sequences listed, over 10% were seen once. V lost 2 bases and J lost 0, with 11 bases in between. CDR1 and CDR2 from the germline V gene are LNHNV and YYDKDF (reference sequence). The CDR3 sequence is 16 residues long. This clonotype came up many times. This TCR derives from a girl between 2 and 10 years old with congenital amegakaryocytic thrombocytopenia, due to receive a stem cell transplant. The sample in question was PBMCs, obtained before TCRalphabeta/CD19-depleted stem cell transplant. This chain joins TRBV15 and TRBJ1-5; perhaps TRBD1 as D (6 bases). The CDR3: CATSRRTVYSNQPQHF. The CDR3 bases are TGTGCCACCAGCAGAAGGACAGTTTATAGCAATCAGCCCCAGCATTTT. Drawing the rest from reference TRBV15 and TRBJ1-5, the complete variable domain is DAMVIQNPRYQVTQFGKPVTLSCSQTLNHNVMYWYQQKSSQAPKLLFHYYDKDFNNEADTPDNFQSRRPNTSFCFLDIRSPGLGDTAMYLCATSRRTVYSNQPQHFGDGTRLSIL.